This is a list of T cell receptor beta chains from one sample in a study of response to subunit inactivated influenza vaccine. Each CDR3 protein is one row after TCRdb ran MiXCR on the RT-PCR reads. The sample comprises around 540,000 distinct CDR3 sequences, approximately 12% of which are singletons, and more than 8.5% rests with the top ten. Sequencing was performed on PBMCs from blood, taken on the day of vaccination. These receptors were obtained from a man aged 45-60 years who received an inactivated influenza vaccine. CDR3s include the opening cysteine and the closing phenylalanine or tryptophan. D genes are given only for firm matches.

>NA|TRBV4-2|TRBJ1-2
CASSQDAGFYGYTF
>NA|TRBV5-1|TRBJ1-2
CASSLDTYYGYTF
>NA|TRBV20-1|TRBJ1-6
CSASALGRPNSPLHF
>TRBD2|TRBV6-2/TRBV6-3|TRBJ2-1
CASSYSISGGSNEQFF
>NA|TRBV27|TRBJ2-6
CASSFTDSNSGANVLTF
>NA|TRBV12-3/TRBV12-4|TRBJ2-7
CASSVTQTYEQYF
>NA|TRBV12-3/TRBV12-4|TRBJ2-3
CASSQLSTDTQYF
>NA|TRBV6-2/TRBV6-3|TRBJ1-5
CASKQGNQPQHF
>NA|TRBV12-3/TRBV12-4|TRBJ2-1
CASSIDTTHEQFF
>NA|TRBV10-1|TRBJ2-5
CASSGSQETQYF
>NA|TRBV12-3/TRBV12-4|TRBJ2-3
CASSIRGSTDTQYF
>TRBD1|TRBV29-1|TRBJ1-2
CSVDPGQGDGYTF
>NA|TRBV5-1|TRBJ2-4
CASSLEGALAKNIQYF
>TRBD1|TRBV7-2|TRBJ1-2
CASSLARRQGAFANYGYTF
>NA|TRBV7-8|TRBJ1-3
CASSPGTKGNTIYF
>NA|TRBV28|TRBJ1-2
CASNSIGRLKGGYTF
>NA|TRBV25-1|TRBJ1-2
CASRETGKNYGYTF
>NA|TRBV28|TRBJ2-2
CASSLLNYGRELFF
>NA|TRBV7-2|TRBJ1-2
CASTGQNYGYTF
>TRBD1|TRBV12-3/TRBV12-4|TRBJ2-1
CAIGQGYNEQFF
>TRBD2|TRBV27|TRBJ2-1
CASSLFGLAGPSPLRYEQFF
>NA|TRBV28|TRBJ2-7
CATQGTATYEQYF
>TRBD2|TRBV20-1|TRBJ2-2
CSASVGGVDTGELFF
>NA|TRBV7-6|TRBJ2-7
CASSPLDGSYEQYF
>NA|TRBV10-3|TRBJ2-7
CAIRDRLNYEQYF
>NA|TRBV10-3|TRBJ1-2
CAISRDLRAYGYTF
>TRBD2|TRBV14|TRBJ2-2
CASRSGINTGELFF
>NA|TRBV11-3|TRBJ2-5
CASSLGSTTGQETQYF
>NA|TRBV19|TRBJ2-5
CASSSQWTEEGNQYF
>NA|TRBV20-1|TRBJ2-1
CSARNPINYNEQFF
>NA|TRBV18|TRBJ1-1
CASSLLELNTEAFF
>TRBD1|TRBV6-1|TRBJ2-5
CASNRGQHQETQYF
>NA|TRBV6-5|TRBJ2-5
CASRGIETQYF
>NA|TRBV4-3|TRBJ2-1
CASSQAKRSTYNEQFF
>NA|TRBV29-1|TRBJ2-3
CSVGGRALDTQYF
>TRBD2|TRBV6-2/TRBV6-3|TRBJ2-1
CASSYGPSGRAINSEQFF
>NA|TRBV5-1|TRBJ1-5
CARFPRVIQPQNF
>TRBD1|TRBV4-2|TRBJ2-1
CASSQVDREHNEQFF
>NA|TRBV5-1|TRBJ2-2
CASSLGLGTPLTGELFF
>TRBD2|TRBV6-2/TRBV6-3|TRBJ2-1
CASNYSASGGPYNEQFF
>NA|TRBV5-1|TRBJ1-2
CASSPVYPGFVGGYTF
>NA|TRBV6-2/TRBV6-3|TRBJ2-5
CASSYRWKAEQETQYF
>NA|TRBV2|TRBJ2-7
CASSSQASQYF
>NA|TRBV12-3/TRBV12-4|TRBJ2-1
CASSLTSGAREQFF
>NA|TRBV18|TRBJ2-5
CASSPPGLKGETQYF
>NA|TRBV12-3/TRBV12-4|TRBJ2-5
CASHDSMARTQETQYF
>NA|TRBV20-1|TRBJ1-1
CSAQQGYYTEAFF
>NA|TRBV20-1|TRBJ2-2
CSAPSYSGRAGELFF
>NA|TRBV5-1|TRBJ2-7
CASSLDGSIYEQYF
>TRBD1|TRBV3-1|TRBJ1-3
CASSPTGGNTIYF